The source of this T cell receptor beta chain is a study of OX40 agonist ivuxolimab in advanced cancers. Overall study results and limits: The study did not work out the antigen specificity of the expanded peripheral T cells.

Remarks on this clone: Its antigen is still unknown.

Here immunoSEQ multiplex PCR was the method, and the copy in TCRdb shows in-frame clones only, minus some. The table has some 79,000 clones, about 90% seen once; the top ten hold 0.44%. Germline V gene data show CDR1 as GTSNPN and CDR2 as SVGIG (reference sequence). CDR3 size: 16 residues. V lost 4 bases and J lost 0, with 13 bases in between. This chain joins TRBV30 and TRBJ2-6; D remains unclear. This TCR was recovered from an adult with an advanced solid tumor such as melanoma, head and neck, liver or kidney cancer. The starting material was CD4+ or CD8+ T cells sorted from blood, obtained in a trial of the OX40 agonist ivuxolimab. CDR3 in DNA: TGTGCCTGGAATGTCGGCTTGCTCTCTGGGGCCAACGTCCTGACTTTC. Translating it yields CAWNVGLLSGANVLTF. Based on the CDR3 plus reference TRBV30 and TRBJ2-6, the full variable domain is SQTIHQWPATLVQPVGSPLSLECTVEGTSNPNLYWYRQAAGRGLQLLFYSVGIGQISSEVPQNLSASRPQDRQFILSSKKLLLSDSGFYLCAWNVGLLSGANVLTFGAGSRLTVL.